The clone carrying this T cell receptor (beta chain) has a single count. The data derive from a study of CD8 T cells in Susac syndrome. On the study more broadly: Treatment at blood withdrawal was none, corticosteroids, or intravenous immunoglobulin alone in Susac syndrome patients.

Germline V gene sequence: CDR1 DFQATT, CDR2 SNEGSKA (reference sequence). V lost 3 bases to trimming and J lost 2 bases, with 7 bases between them. The CDR3 is 12 residues long. RNA, at about 0.45 to 1 ug, was reverse transcribed with random hexamers. TCRdb independently ran MiXCR on the immunoSEQ multiplex PCR reads; one entry per CDR3 protein. In the table there are 180,000 or so distinct CDR3 sequences, roughly 94% of which are singletons. The chain joins TRBV20-1 to TRBJ1-2; D may be TRBD1 (6 bases). The sequence derives from a human donor with Susac syndrome. The sample taken for sequencing was CD4+ T cells from PBMCs. The CDR3, as DNA: TGCAGTGCTAGTAGGGGGAACTATGGCTACACCTTC. Amino acids: CSASRGNYGYTF.